This T cell receptor beta chain was observed in a study of long-term antiretroviral therapy in people with HIV. Study-level points and caveats: In samples taken after ART, diversity increased but remained below transplant donor control levels. There were no data on ART adherence, viral resistance or therapy changes, a gap that limits inferences about post-ART repertoire changes.

Germline V gives CDR1 SGHAT, CDR2 FQNNGV. V was pared by 5 bases and J by 3 bases, with 1 base of the junction left unmatched. The CDR3 is 12 amino acids. Researchers ran immunoSEQ v3.0 at survey level. Produced via immunoSEQ multiplex PCR; TCRdb's table is partial and in-frame only. The sample contains tens of thousands of clones, 80% of which appear only once. About this clone: Antigen: not known.

Donors needed at least one pre-ART PBMC sample plus at least two post-ART samples. Each HIV-infected participant was given treatment in the United States. This sequence was found in a young man with HIV. Sample: unsorted PBMCs, taken 3.4 years after starting antiretroviral therapy. The V gene is TRBV11-2, the J gene TRBJ2-7; TRBD1 aligns across 7 bases. The CDR3, as DNA: TGTGCCAGCAGCAGACAGGGCTACGAGCAGTACTTC. It specifies CASSRQGYEQYF.